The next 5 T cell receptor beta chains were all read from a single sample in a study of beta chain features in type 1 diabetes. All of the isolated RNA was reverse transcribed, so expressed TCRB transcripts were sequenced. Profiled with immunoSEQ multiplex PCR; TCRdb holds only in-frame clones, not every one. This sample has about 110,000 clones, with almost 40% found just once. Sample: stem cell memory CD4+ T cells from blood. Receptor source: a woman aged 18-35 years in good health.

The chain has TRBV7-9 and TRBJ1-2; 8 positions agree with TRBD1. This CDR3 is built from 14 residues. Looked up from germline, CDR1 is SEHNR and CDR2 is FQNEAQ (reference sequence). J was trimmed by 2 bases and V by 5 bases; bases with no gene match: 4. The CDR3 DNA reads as TGTGCCAGCAGCCCCCGGACAGGGAACTATGGCTACACCTTC. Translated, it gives CASSPRTGNYGYTF.

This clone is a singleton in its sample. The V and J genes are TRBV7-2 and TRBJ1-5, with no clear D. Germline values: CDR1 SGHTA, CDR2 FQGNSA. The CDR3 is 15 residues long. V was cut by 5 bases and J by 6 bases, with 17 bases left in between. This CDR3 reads CASSLTRGSPQPQHF. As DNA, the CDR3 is TGTGCCAGCAGCCTCACCCGGGGATCCCCTCAGCCCCAGCATTTT.

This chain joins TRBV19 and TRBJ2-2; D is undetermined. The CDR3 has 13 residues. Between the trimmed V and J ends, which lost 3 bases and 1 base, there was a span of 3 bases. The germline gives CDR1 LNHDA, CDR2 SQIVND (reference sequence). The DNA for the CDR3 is TGTGCCAGTAGTATCCTGAACACCGGGGAGCTGTTTTTT. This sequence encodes CASSILNTGELFF.

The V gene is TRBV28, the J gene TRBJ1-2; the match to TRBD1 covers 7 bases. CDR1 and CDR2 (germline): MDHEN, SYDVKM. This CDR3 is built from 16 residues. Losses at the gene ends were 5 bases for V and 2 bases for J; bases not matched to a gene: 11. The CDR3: CASSPPGQDQNYGYTF. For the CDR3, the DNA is TGTGCCAGCAGTCCACCCGGACAGGACCAGAACTATGGCTACACCTTC.

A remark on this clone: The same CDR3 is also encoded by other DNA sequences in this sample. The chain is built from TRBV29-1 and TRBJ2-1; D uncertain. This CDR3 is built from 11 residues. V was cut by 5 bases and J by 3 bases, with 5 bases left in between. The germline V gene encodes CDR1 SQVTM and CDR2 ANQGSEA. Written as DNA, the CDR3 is TGCAGCGTTTCCAGCTACAATGAGCAGTTCTTC. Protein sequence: CSVSSYNEQFF.